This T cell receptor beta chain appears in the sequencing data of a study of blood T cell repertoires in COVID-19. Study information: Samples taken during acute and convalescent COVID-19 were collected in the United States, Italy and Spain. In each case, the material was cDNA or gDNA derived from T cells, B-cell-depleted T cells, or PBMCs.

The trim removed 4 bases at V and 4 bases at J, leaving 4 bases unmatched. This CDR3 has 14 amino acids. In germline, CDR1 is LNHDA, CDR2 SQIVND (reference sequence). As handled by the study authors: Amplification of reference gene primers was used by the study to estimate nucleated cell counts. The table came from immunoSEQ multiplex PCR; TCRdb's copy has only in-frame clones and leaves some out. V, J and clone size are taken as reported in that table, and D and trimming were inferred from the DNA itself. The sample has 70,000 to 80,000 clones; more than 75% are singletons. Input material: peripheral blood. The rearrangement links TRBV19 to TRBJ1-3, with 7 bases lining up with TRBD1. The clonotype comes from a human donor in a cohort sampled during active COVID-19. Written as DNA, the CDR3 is TGTGCCAGTAGTAGGACAGGCCCAGGAAACACCATATATTTT. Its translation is CASSRTGPGNTIYF.